This T cell receptor (beta chain) was retrieved from a study of shared clonotypes between healthy human individuals. Study summary: With ages of 18 to 49, the donors were two women and a few men. A donor's plate count was three for CD4 naive and three for CD4 memory; CD8 naive had two and CD8 memory one. Study-wide findings and caveats: Tissues were not sampled, only blood, and their repertoires likely differ.

Germline loops: CDR1 MDHEN, CDR2 SYDVKM. The length of the CDR3 is 15 residues. V dropped 3 bases and J dropped 4; count of bases not matched to a gene: 2. A note on this clone: Its specificity is unknown.

Each cell subset's genomic DNA was divided evenly among several immunoSEQ plates. The data were produced by immunoSEQ multiplex PCR, yet TCRdb's version contains in-frame clones alone and is incomplete. Of about 710,000 clones listed, around three quarters are singletons. Input material: memory CD4+ T cells sorted from blood. Indicated subset: CD45RA-negative fraction. The rearrangement links TRBV28 to TRBJ1-4; 10 nucleotides line up with TRBD1. The clonotype comes from a woman in her twenties or thirties in good health. CDR3 in DNA: TGTGCCAGCAGTTTCTGGACAGGGGGTAATGAAAAACTGTTTTTT. Translation: CASSFWTGGNEKLFF.